A single sample gave rise to the 17 T cell receptor beta chains below, sequenced in a study of blood T cell repertoires in COVID-19. Generated by immunoSEQ multiplex PCR, the TCRdb table keeps only in-frame clones and is missing some. The table records over 150,000 clones, around 90% of them present only once. Sequenced input: peripheral blood. The origin of the receptors is a middle-aged man with acute or convalescent COVID-19.

The rearrangement joins TRBV4-2 to TRBJ2-3, with TRBD2 identical over 9 bases. The CDR3 has 17 residues. Germline CDR1 is LGHNA and CDR2 is YNFKEQ. Trimming at V came to 3 bases and at J to 9 bases, leaving 16 bases not matched to a gene. CDR3 amino acids: CASSHSSPGREGQTQYF. The CDR3 DNA reads as TGTGCCAGCAGCCATTCCTCCCCGGGGCGGGAGGGCCAAACGCAGTATTTT.

The gene calls are TRBV18 and TRBJ1-1, with D perhaps matching TRBD1 (6 bases). CDR3 length: 16 amino acids. Germline V gene sequence: CDR1 KGHSH, CDR2 LQKENI. Trimming stripped 6 bases from V and 0 bases from J, with 17 bases between. The chain's CDR3 is CASSTLDGQMNTEAFF. The CDR3 DNA reads as TGTGCCAGCTCCACGCTGGACGGACAGATGAACACTGAAGCTTTCTTT.

The CDR3 spells CASKGQGFENTIYF. As DNA, the CDR3 is TGCGCCAGTAAGGGACAGGGGTTTGAAAACACCATATATTTT. The chain has TRBV5-1 and TRBJ1-3; 10 nucleotides agree with TRBD1. This CDR3 comprises 14 residues. Looked up from germline, CDR1 is SGHRS and CDR2 is YFSETQ. J lost 6 bases, V lost 8 bases, and 8 bases had no gene match.

The genes are TRBV29-1 and TRBJ2-1; 10 positions agree with TRBD2. With V trimmed by 2 bases and J by 2 bases, 0 bases remained unmatched. There are 14 residues in the CDR3. From germline, CDR1 is SQVTM and CDR2 ANQGSEA. The CDR3 bases are TGCAGCGTTGAAACTAGCGGGGCCTACAATGAGCAGTTCTTC. As protein: CSVETSGAYNEQFF.

The rearrangement joins TRBV12-3 or TRBV12-4 to TRBJ1-2; the D gene is possibly TRBD1 (6 bases). The CDR3 consists of 13 residues. The V end was cut by 2 bases, the J end by 4 bases, with 8 bases between. The CDR3 nucleotides read TGTGCCAGCAGTTTAAGCAGGGGCTATGGCTACACCTTC. Encoded protein: CASSLSRGYGYTF.

CDR3 DNA: TGTGCCAGTAGTAACTGGGCCAGTCAAGGCCGCGAGCAGTACTTC. Translation: CASSNWASQGREQYF. This chain uses TRBV19 with TRBJ2-7, with D hard to call. CDR3 length equals 15 residues. CDR1 and CDR2 from the germline V gene are LNHDA and SQIVND (reference sequence). V shed 4 bases and J shed 6 bases, with 19 bases lying between them.

The CDR3 DNA is TGTGCCAGCAGTCTTACAGGGGGCGCGGGCAATCAGCCCCAGCATTTT. Translating it yields CASSLTGGAGNQPQHF. This sequence joins TRBV7-9 and TRBJ1-5, with 9 bases identical to TRBD1. The germline V gene has CDR1 SEHNR and CDR2 FQNEAQ (reference sequence). J gave up 2 bases and V 6 bases, and 8 bases lay outside the gene matches. The CDR3 runs to 16 residues. Complete variable domain (other parts from reference TRBV7-9 and TRBJ1-5): DTGVSQNPRHKITKRGQNVTFRCDPISEHNRLYWYRQTLGQGPEFLTYFQNEAQLEKSRLLSDRFSAERPKGSFSTLEIQRTEQGDSAMYLCASSLTGGAGNQPQHFGDGTRLSIL.

The chain uses TRBV10-3 and TRBJ1-1, with D hard to call. V was trimmed by 3 bases and J by 5 bases, leaving 10 bases between them. Germline loops: CDR1 ENHRY, CDR2 SYGVKD. The CDR3 has 13 amino acids. The CDR3 region is CAISDVEGTEAFF. The CDR3 nucleotides are TGTGCCATCAGTGACGTAGAGGGAACTGAAGCTTTCTTT.

J is TRBJ1-6 and V is TRBV28, with a tentative D call TRBD1 (6 bases). The germline CDR1 and CDR2 sequences are MDHEN and SYDVKM. V shed 8 bases and J shed 11 bases, with 13 bases lying between them. This CDR3 contains 12 residues. CDR3 in amino acids: CASATGSTPLHF. The CDR3 DNA sequence: TGTGCCAGCGCTACAGGGAGTACACCCCTCCACTTT. Filled out from reference TRBV28 and TRBJ1-6, the complete variable domain reads DVKVTQSSRYLVKRTGEKVFLECVQDMDHENMFWYRQDPGLGLRLIYFSYDVKMKEKGDIPEGYSVSREKKERFSLILESASTNQTSMYLCASATGSTPLHFGNGTRLTVT.

DNA of the CDR3: TGTGCCAGCAGATTCCGGGACAGGGGATTTCACGAGCAGTACTTC. Its translation: CASRFRDRGFHEQYF. The chain recombines TRBV27 with TRBJ2-7; 10 bases align to TRBD1. This CDR3 contains 15 residues. Germline CDR1 reads MNHEY; CDR2 reads SMNVEV (reference sequence). J was trimmed by 5 bases and V by 6 bases; bases with no gene match: 10.

V is TRBV15 and J is TRBJ1-2; a weak D match, TRBD1 (5 bases). The CDR3 is made up of 17 amino acids. Germline assignment: CDR1 LNHNV and CDR2 YYDKDF (reference sequence). V dropped 0 bases and J dropped 2 bases, with 16 bases sitting between them. CDR3 protein: CATSRDPAGTYNYGYTF. Here the CDR3 DNA reads TGTGCCACCAGCAGAGATCCGGCCGGGACTTACAACTATGGCTACACCTTC.

This clone was found a few times. The V call is TRBV19, the J call TRBJ1-1, with a tentative D call TRBD1 (5 bases). The germline V and J ends were trimmed by 3 bases and 7 bases, with 21 bases remaining between them. The CDR3 runs 16 residues. Germline V gene data show CDR1 as LNHDA and CDR2 as SQIVND (reference sequence). The CDR3 bases are TGTGCCAGTAGTATGACCCCCCAGACAGACGTTTATGAAGCTTTCTTT. Residues: CASSMTPQTDVYEAFF.

CDR3 amino acids: CASSEPGQNGNEKLFF. As DNA, the CDR3 is TGCGCCAGCAGCGAGCCGGGACAGAACGGCAATGAAAAACTGTTTTTT. The rearrangement joins TRBV5-1 to TRBJ1-4, with TRBD1 identical over 7 bases. The CDR3 runs 16 residues. CDR1 is SGHRS and CDR2 is YFSETQ in the germline V gene. With 4 bases clipped from V and 5 bases from J, the junction kept 11 bases outside the gene matches.

The chain has TRBV10-3 and TRBJ1-2; D may be TRBD1 (5 bases). The ends were cut back, 7 bases at V and 0 bases at J, with 15 bases in the middle. CDR3 size: 15 residues. Germline V lookup: CDR1 ENHRY, CDR2 SYGVKD. DNA of the CDR3: TGTGCCATCAATCAAGACAGAGAGACTAACTATGGCTACACCTTC. Its translation is CAINQDRETNYGYTF.

This clone was seen once. The V and J genes are TRBV30 and TRBJ2-5, with a possible D match to TRBD1 (6 bases). The germline V gene has CDR1 GTSNPN and CDR2 SVGIG (reference sequence). V was pared by 0 bases and J by 5 bases, with 16 bases between. The length of the CDR3 is 15 residues. CDR3: CAWSVPLHREETQYF. CDR3 bases: TGTGCCTGGAGTGTACCCCTTCACAGGGAGGAGACCCAGTACTTC.

This clone was observed a handful of times. The chain combines TRBV4-3 with TRBJ2-5, with TRBD1 matching 10 bases. CDR1 LGHNA and CDR2 YSLEER come from the germline V gene. Losses at the gene ends were 1 base for V and 4 bases for J; bases not matched to a gene: 12. This CDR3 is 18 amino acids long. CDR3 nucleotides: TGCGCCAGCAGCCAAGGGGCAGGATTCCGGACAGGGGGAGAGACCCAGTACTTC. It is translated as CASSQGAGFRTGGETQYF.

The rearrangement uses TRBV4-1 and TRBJ2-7, with 7 bases identical to TRBD2. Germline CDR1 is MGHRA and CDR2 is YSYEKL. This CDR3 has 15 amino acids. J lost 3 bases, V lost 4 bases, and 9 bases had no gene match. CDR3 DNA: TGCGCCAGCAGCCCGTACGCCCAGCGGGACTACGAGCAGTACTTC. Its protein is CASSPYAQRDYEQYF.